These T cell receptor beta chains were read from a single sample in a study of blood T cell repertoires in COVID-19. The protocol was immunoSEQ multiplex PCR, while the TCRdb copy is restricted to in-frame clones and leaves out a portion. Here the sample spans about 120,000 clones, more than 75% being singletons. Specimen: peripheral blood. The receptors here all came from a woman in her seventies with acute or convalescent COVID-19. Each CDR3 is given with its conserved first and last residue. A D gene is named only where the DNA matches it firmly. Clone size is given for some rows only: seen once, a few or many times, or a class if the clone is expanded.

TRBJ1-4	TRBV10-3	.	.	CAISEQFSHGTNEKLFF	TGTGCCATCAGTGAACAATTCTCCCATGGCACTAATGAAAAACTGTTTTTT
TRBJ2-2	TRBV28	.	TRBD1	CASLTTGGGTNTGELFF	TGTGCCAGCCTCACGACAGGGGGTGGAACCAACACCGGGGAGCTGTTTTTT
TRBJ2-2	TRBV7-3	once	TRBD2	CASSSIALRTLAGGDTGELFF	TGTGCCAGCAGCTCCATTGCCTTAAGAACTCTAGCGGGGGGCGACACCGGGGAGCTGTTTTTT
TRBJ2-5	TRBV5-1	.	.	CASSLAQETQYF	TGCGCCAGCAGCTTGGCCCAGGAGACCCAGTACTTC
TRBJ2-2	TRBV9	.	.	CASSRDTLELFF	TGTGCCAGCAGCCGGGACACCCTGGAGCTGTTTTTT
TRBJ1-1	TRBV7-9	.	TRBD1	CASSLGQIGAEAFF	TGTGCCAGCAGCCTGGGACAGATTGGGGCTGAAGCTTTCTTT
TRBJ2-1	TRBV13	.	TRBD1	CASSLEGAGYNEQFF	TGTGCCAGCAGCTTAGAGGGGGCAGGCTACAATGAGCAGTTCTTC
TRBJ1-1	TRBV20-1	.	.	CKGMGLTEAFF	TGCAAGGGGATGGGCCTCACTGAAGCTTTCTTT
TRBJ1-5	TRBV29-1	.	TRBD1	CSVDRDRHQPQHF	TGCAGCGTGGACAGGGATCGACATCAGCCCCAGCATTTT
TRBJ2-5	TRBV5-6	.	TRBD2	CASRSAGSGGPFQETQYF	TGTGCCAGCAGGTCCGCCGGGAGCGGGGGGCCCTTCCAAGAGACCCAGTACTTC
TRBJ2-3	TRBV2	.	TRBD1	CASKGTGSTDTQYF	TGTGCCAGCAAAGGGACAGGGAGCACAGATACGCAGTATTTT
TRBJ2-1	TRBV4-2	.	TRBD2	CASSQDLSGGAYNEQFF	TGTGCCAGCAGCCAAGATCTGAGCGGGGGGGCCTACAATGAGCAGTTCTTC
TRBJ1-2	TRBV28	.	.	CASSPRDFGGYTF	TGTGCCAGCAGCCCCCGGGATTTTGGGGGCTACACCTTC
TRBJ1-1	TRBV7-9	.	.	CASSLMGQNTEAFF	TGTGCCAGCAGCTTAATGGGGCAGAACACTGAAGCTTTCTTT